The 32 T cell receptor beta chains reported below all come from one sample, sequenced in a study of T-cell memory formation after mild COVID-19. TCRdb re-analysed the 5' RACE reads in MiXCR, keeping a single row per CDR3 protein. The data show approximately 150,000 distinct CDR3 sequences, about 14% seen once. Sequenced input: PBMCs or a T cell subset sorted from them (not recorded which). The receptors come from an adult woman who had mild COVID-19 (a few samples of this study predate the infection). Cell type and time point are not known.

This clonotype came up many times. The J gene is TRBJ1-5, the V gene TRBV20-1; no definite D call. With 4 bases removed from V and 4 bases from J, the gap between germline ends came to 14 bases. This CDR3 has 14 residues. CDR1 and CDR2 from the germline V gene are DFQATT and SNEGSKA (reference sequence). The chain's CDR3 is CSATDGRENQPQHF. As DNA, the CDR3 is TGCAGTGCTACAGACGGCAGAGAAAATCAGCCCCAGCATTTT.

As concerns this clonotype: One junction end disagrees with the germline gene, perhaps due to a read error. CDR3 amino acids: CATSDPMNTEALF. The DNA of the CDR3 is TGTGCCACCAGTGATCCTATGAACACTGAAGCTTTATTT. The chain recombines TRBV24-1 with TRBJ1-1, with D unresolved. Germline CDR1 KGHDR, CDR2 SFDVKD. This CDR3 is 13 amino acids long.

This chain uses TRBV7-2 with TRBJ2-5, with a possible D match to TRBD2 (6 bases). V was pared by 5 bases and J by 4 bases, with 20 bases between. The CDR3 has 16 residues. CDR1 and CDR2 (germline): SGHTA, FQGNSA. CDR3 coding DNA: TGTGCCAGCAGCCCCGGGGGTACTAGCCGCCGAGAGACCCAGTACTTC. As protein: CASSPGGTSRRETQYF.

The chain combines TRBV7-9 with TRBJ1-3; 8 nucleotides match TRBD1. V was clipped by 2 bases and J by 8 bases; unmatched bases: 5. The CDR3 runs to 14 residues. The germline V gene has CDR1 SEHNR and CDR2 FQNEAQ (reference sequence). The CDR3 is CASSLSQGADTIYF. Here the CDR3 DNA reads TGTGCCAGCAGCTTAAGTCAGGGGGCTGACACCATATATTTT.

The gene calls are TRBV6-5 and TRBJ1-2, with TRBD1 matching 12 bases. The V segment lost 6 bases and the J segment 6 bases; nucleotides outside the gene matches: 2. CDR3 length equals 13 residues. Germline values: CDR1 MNHEY, CDR2 SVGAGI. The CDR3 is CASRGQGANGYTF. Written as DNA, the CDR3 is TGTGCCAGCAGGGGACAGGGGGCCAATGGCTACACCTTC.

This clonotype was found a few times. The V and J genes are TRBV4-3 and TRBJ2-7; 12 nucleotides match TRBD2. Trimming took 0 bases from V and 5 from J; bases not matched to a gene: 2. Per germline, CDR1 LGHNA and CDR2 YSLEER. The CDR3 runs 15 residues. The CDR3 protein is CASSQETSGSHEQYF. The CDR3, as DNA: TGCGCCAGCAGCCAAGAGACTAGCGGGAGCCACGAGCAGTACTTC.

This clonotype showed up just once. The chain uses TRBV7-6 and TRBJ2-5; D perhaps matches TRBD2 (5 bases). V shed 1 base and J shed 5 bases, with 14 bases lying between them. This CDR3 has 15 amino acids. Germline assignment: CDR1 SGHVS and CDR2 FNYEAQ. The CDR3 sequence: CASSLESAGRETQYF. DNA for the CDR3: TGTGCCAGCAGCTTAGAGTCTGCGGGCAGGGAGACCCAGTACTTC.

This clonotype has at least ten counts. The chain carries TRBV12-3 or TRBV12-4 and TRBJ2-1; TRBD1 matches 7 bases. V lost 6 bases and J lost 7; bases outside the gene matches: 12. CDR3 size: 15 residues. The CDR3 here is CASSRRQGRTNEQFF. Here the CDR3 DNA reads TGTGCCAGCAGCCGTCGACAGGGAAGGACTAATGAGCAGTTCTTC.

This chain links TRBV29-1 with TRBJ2-5, with unresolved D. The ends were cut back, 6 bases at V and 4 bases at J, with 12 bases in the middle. There are 12 residues in the CDR3. Germline V gives CDR1 SQVTM, CDR2 ANQGSEA. The chain's CDR3 is CSVLANGETQYF. CDR3 DNA: TGCAGCGTCCTGGCCAATGGAGAGACCCAGTACTTC.

The V gene is TRBV5-1, the J gene TRBJ1-2, with D unclear. The ends were cut back, 4 bases at V and 1 base at J, with 8 bases in the middle. The CDR3 contains 13 residues. CDR1 is SGHRS and CDR2 is YFSETQ in the germline V gene. CDR3 loop: CASSEQLNYGYTF. As DNA, the CDR3 is TGCGCCAGCAGCGAACAGCTTAACTATGGCTACACCTTC.

This clonotype appeared a few times. The chain couples TRBV18 to TRBJ1-5; D is unclear. Germline CDR1 reads KGHSH; CDR2 reads LQKENI. The CDR3 loop spans 14 amino acids. V lost 3 bases, J lost 1 base, and 7 bases lay in between. The CDR3: CASSPQRSNQPQHF. CDR3 bases: TGTGCCAGCTCACCCCAGAGAAGCAATCAGCCCCAGCATTTT.

This clonotype has just a few counts. The chain combines TRBV5-1 with TRBJ1-5, with D tentatively TRBD1 (5 bases). Germline CDR1 reads SGHRS; CDR2 reads YFSETQ. The V and J ends lost 3 bases and 6 bases respectively, with 16 bases between them. CDR3 length: 15 residues. The DNA of the CDR3 is TGCGCCAGCAGCTCGGGTGGCAGGGAAGGTCAGCCCCAGCATTTT. It specifies CASSSGGREGQPQHF.

This clonotype was seen only a few times. The chain links TRBV27 to TRBJ2-3; TRBD2 might be the D (5 bases). Trimming removed 6 bases at V and 4 bases at J, with 11 bases between. The CDR3 has 13 amino acids. Looked up from germline, CDR1 is MNHEY and CDR2 is SMNVEV (reference sequence). This chain's CDR3 is CASRALVADTQYF. The CDR3 nucleotides read TGTGCCAGCAGAGCACTAGTAGCAGATACGCAGTATTTT.

V gene TRBV11-2 combines with J gene TRBJ2-7; 11 positions agree with TRBD1. The CDR3 runs to 17 residues. Germline assignment: CDR1 SGHAT and CDR2 FQNNGV. Unmatched junction bases numbered 7, after V lost 0 bases and J lost 3 bases. The CDR3 loop is CASSLEAPGQGGYEQYF. The DNA of the CDR3 is TGTGCCAGCAGCTTAGAGGCCCCGGGACAGGGGGGCTACGAGCAGTACTTC.

This clonotype was seen a handful of times. This rearrangement joins TRBV6-2 or TRBV6-3 to TRBJ2-2, with D hard to call. Trimming stripped 2 bases from V and 0 bases from J, with 19 bases between. The CDR3 has 19 residues. Germline V gene sequence: CDR1 MNHEY, CDR2 SVGEGT. CDR3: CASSYHPARAKPNTGELFF. The CDR3, as DNA: TGTGCCAGCAGTTACCATCCCGCACGGGCGAAACCGAACACCGGGGAGCTGTTTTTT.

J is TRBJ1-3 and V is TRBV4-2; possible D gene TRBD1, 5 bases. V lost 2 bases and J 0 bases, leaving 11 bases between the germline ends. This CDR3 is built from 16 residues. Germline CDR1 LGHNA, CDR2 YNFKEQ. Here the CDR3 DNA reads TGTGCCAGCAGCCAACCAGGGCAGGTCTCTGGAAACACCATATATTTT. Its translation: CASSQPGQVSGNTIYF.

This clonotype was seen ten or more times. The chain is built from TRBV20-1 and TRBJ2-7; D possibly corresponds to TRBD1 (5 bases). Germline assignment: CDR1 DFQATT and CDR2 SNEGSKA (reference sequence). This CDR3 contains 12 residues. V lost 4 bases, J lost 0 bases, and 7 bases lay in between. CDR3 region: CSAKTVSYEQYF. DNA for the CDR3: TGCAGTGCTAAGACAGTCTCCTACGAGCAGTACTTC.

This chain connects TRBV7-8 to TRBJ2-1; the D gene is possibly TRBD2 (5 bases). Trimming cost V 6 bases and J 9 bases, with 9 bases left between them. The germline CDR1 and CDR2 sequences are SGHVS and FQNEAQ. This CDR3 spans 11 amino acids. The CDR3 region has the DNA TGTGCCAGCAGGTACCGGGGTGAGCAGTTCTTC. Its translation: CASRYRGEQFF. Combining the CDR3 with reference TRBV7-8 and TRBJ2-1 gives the whole variable domain GAGVSQSPRYKVAKRGQDVALRCDPISGHVSLFWYQQALGQGPEFLTYFQNEAQLDKSGLPSDRFFAERPEGSVSTLKIQRTQQEDSAVYLCASRYRGEQFFGPGTRLTVL.

The rearrangement joins TRBV5-1 to TRBJ2-7, with a possible D match to TRBD1 (5 bases). The germline V gene encodes CDR1 SGHRS and CDR2 YFSETQ. V was cut by 3 bases and J by 2 bases, with 9 bases left in between. The CDR3 contains 13 residues. CDR3 sequence (DNA): TGCGCCAGCAGCTCAGACAGTACCTACGAGCAGTACTTC. The encoded protein is CASSSDSTYEQYF.

The rearrangement uses TRBV4-1 and TRBJ2-5; tentatively, D is TRBD1 (5 bases). V was cut by 1 base and J by 4 bases, with 7 bases left in between. The CDR3 totals 13 residues. Germline CDR1 and CDR2: MGHRA and YSYEKL. The CDR3 reads CASSQVRVETQYF. DNA of the CDR3: TGCGCCAGCAGCCAAGTCAGGGTAGAGACCCAGTACTTC.

This rearrangement joins TRBV5-6 to TRBJ1-2; 9 bases align to TRBD1. The ends lost 0 bases at V and 8 bases at J; junction bases unmatched: 14. The CDR3 length is 17 residues. Germline V gene lookup returns CDR1 SGHDT and CDR2 YYEEEE. The CDR3 reads CASSLVGTGNGPQGYTF. CDR3 DNA sequence: TGTGCCAGCAGCTTGGTGGGGACAGGGAATGGCCCTCAGGGCTACACCTTC.

The chain recombines TRBV5-6 with TRBJ2-7, with D unresolved. Looked up from germline, CDR1 is SGHDT and CDR2 is YYEEEE. This CDR3 has 16 residues. Trimming cost V 1 base and J 0 bases, with 14 bases left between them. CDR3 in amino acids: CASSLLGVQSSYEQYF. CDR3 DNA: TGTGCCAGCAGCTTGTTGGGCGTGCAGAGCTCCTACGAGCAGTACTTC.

The chain is built from TRBV7-9 and TRBJ2-5; 7 nucleotides line up with TRBD2. The V gene's germline CDR1 is SEHNR and CDR2 FQNEAQ (reference sequence). J lost 4 bases, V lost 6 bases, and 2 bases had no gene match. This CDR3 spans 12 amino acids. CDR3 bases: TGTGCCAGCAGAGCGGGAAGAGAGACCCAGTACTTC. This sequence encodes CASRAGRETQYF.

This clonotype was seen a handful of times. V gene TRBV19 combines with J gene TRBJ1-5; a weak D match, TRBD1 (6 bases). Trimming took off 1 base at V and 4 bases at J, with 17 bases between the two ends. In germline, CDR1 is LNHDA, CDR2 SQIVND (reference sequence). CDR3 length: 17 residues. This CDR3 reads CASSIGFAGGWNQPQHF. CDR3 DNA sequence: TGTGCCAGTAGTATAGGATTTGCGGGGGGCTGGAATCAGCCCCAGCATTTT.

This clonotype showed up just a few times. The chain has TRBV4-1 and TRBJ1-3; no clear D gene. CDR1 is MGHRA and CDR2 is YSYEKL in the germline V gene. The length of the CDR3 is 16 residues. Trimming shortened V by 1 base and J by 0 bases, and 10 bases separated the two germline ends. CDR3 protein: CASSQAFGVSGNTIYF. The DNA for the CDR3 is TGCGCCAGCAGCCAAGCGTTCGGGGTCTCTGGAAACACCATATATTTT.

This clonotype was seen only a few times. The genes are TRBV12-3 or TRBV12-4 and TRBJ2-1; D unresolved. V shed 7 bases and J shed 8 bases, with 15 bases lying between them. The CDR3 runs 13 residues. DNA for the CDR3: TGTGCCAGCACCCCGACCGTATCCGATGAGCAGTTCTTC. This encodes CASTPTVSDEQFF.

In its sample, this clonotype was seen a few times. The CDR3 here is CASSLGPAVNTEAFF. The CDR3 bases are TGTGCCAGCAGCTTAGGGCCAGCCGTGAACACTGAAGCTTTCTTT. The chain joins TRBV7-6 to TRBJ1-1; no reliable D call. V lost 1 base to trimming and J lost 0 bases, with 9 bases between them. CDR3 length equals 15 residues. Germline V gene sequence: CDR1 SGHVS, CDR2 FNYEAQ.

This sequence joins TRBV20-1 and TRBJ2-5; 8 bases line up with TRBD1. Germline V gene sequence: CDR1 DFQATT, CDR2 SNEGSKA (reference sequence). V was pared by 6 bases and J by 5 bases, with 8 bases of the junction left unmatched. The CDR3 extends over 13 amino acids. The CDR3 is CSAPDRDRETQYF. As DNA, the CDR3 is TGCAGTGCGCCGGACAGGGATCGGGAGACCCAGTACTTC.

This clonotype was counted between two and nine times. The chain recombines TRBV4-1 with TRBJ2-7; possible D gene TRBD1, 6 bases. There are 14 residues in the CDR3. Germline CDR1 reads MGHRA; CDR2 reads YSYEKL. V was clipped by 1 base and J by 3 bases, with 10 bases between them. CDR3 residues: CASSQGGGIYEQYF. CDR3 nucleotides: TGCGCCAGCAGCCAAGGAGGGGGAATCTACGAGCAGTACTTC.

The rearrangement joins TRBV27 to TRBJ2-5, with D unresolved. The V end lost 4 bases, the J end lost 5 bases, and 14 bases lay between the germline ends. Germline V lookup: CDR1 MNHEY, CDR2 SMNVEV (reference sequence). The CDR3 loop spans 14 amino acids. The CDR3 sequence: CASSYRAQRETQYF. CDR3 coding DNA: TGTGCCAGCAGTTATAGGGCCCAACGGGAGACCCAGTACTTC.

This clonotype showed up just a few times. The CDR3 loop reads CASSYGRRNTEAFF. The DNA for the CDR3 is TGTGCCAGCAGTTATGGGAGGAGGAACACTGAAGCTTTCTTT. The J gene is TRBJ1-1, the V gene TRBV6-5; D is uncertain. The CDR3 is 14 residues long. From germline, CDR1 is MNHEY and CDR2 SVGAGI. V lost 3 bases to trimming and J lost 1 base, with 9 bases between them.

Only a few counts were recorded for this clonotype. V and J are TRBV7-2 and TRBJ2-2, with TRBD2 identical over 9 bases. The V gene's germline CDR1 is SGHTA and CDR2 FQGNSA. The CDR3 length is 14 residues. J lost 5 bases, V lost 6 bases, and 4 bases had no gene match. The CDR3 coding sequence is TGTGCCAGCAGTAGCGGGAGCGGTACCGGGGAGCTGTTTTTT. It translates to CASSSGSGTGELFF.